The sequence of this TCR beta chain was determined in a study of T cells in localized non-small cell lung cancer. Study outcomes and limitations: In adjacent lung appeared a median around 56 of the top 100 tumor clones. Peak T cell clonality was found in uninvolved adjacent lung, exceeding tumor. Heterogeneity remains possible, as sequencing covered one tumor region only.

The repertoire was sequenced with immunoSEQ multiplex PCR; TCRdb's copy has only in-frame clones and lacks some. This table has approximately 26,000 clones, more than 75% appearing once. With regard to this clone: As yet, its antigen is unknown.

The CDR3 spans 14 residues. Germline trimming cut 4 bases from V and 7 bases from J; bases unmatched to any gene: 2. CDR1 and CDR2 (germline): SGHRS, YFSETQ. This chain uses TRBV5-1 with TRBJ1-6, with 10 bases identical to TRBD1. The sequenced sample was peripheral blood, obtained before any cancer treatment. The receptor comes from a woman aged 40 to 75 with stage I lung adenocarcinoma. This chain's CDR3 is CASSLGQGNSPLHF. The CDR3, as DNA: TGCGCCAGCAGCCTGGGACAGGGGAATTCACCCCTCCACTTT.